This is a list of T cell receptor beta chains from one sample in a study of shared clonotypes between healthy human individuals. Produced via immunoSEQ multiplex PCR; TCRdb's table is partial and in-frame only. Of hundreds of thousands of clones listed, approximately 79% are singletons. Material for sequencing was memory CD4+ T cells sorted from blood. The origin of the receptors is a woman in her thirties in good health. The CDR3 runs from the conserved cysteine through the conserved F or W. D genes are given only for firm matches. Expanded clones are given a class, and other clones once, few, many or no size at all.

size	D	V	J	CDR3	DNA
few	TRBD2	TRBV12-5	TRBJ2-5	CASGLLTSGVETQYF	TGTGCTAGTGGTTTGCTGACTAGCGGCGTAGAGACCCAGTACTTC
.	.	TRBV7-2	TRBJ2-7	CASSSPRDLEQYF	TGTGCCAGCAGCTCCCCCCGGGACCTCGAGCAGTACTTC
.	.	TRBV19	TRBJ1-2	CASTFQGTNYGYTF	TGTGCCAGTACCTTCCAGGGGACTAACTATGGCTACACCTTC
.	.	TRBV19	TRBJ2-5	CASSDNYQETQYF	TGTGCCAGTAGTGACAATTATCAAGAGACCCAGTACTTC
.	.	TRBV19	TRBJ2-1	CASKPTVNYNEQFF	TGTGCCAGTAAGCCAACGGTTAACTACAATGAGCAGTTCTTC
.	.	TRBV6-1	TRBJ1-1	CASSEVDITEAFF	TGTGCCAGCAGTGAAGTGGACATCACTGAAGCTTTCTTT
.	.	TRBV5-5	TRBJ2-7	CASSGTTYEQYF	TGTGCCAGCAGCGGCACCACCTACGAGCAGTACTTC
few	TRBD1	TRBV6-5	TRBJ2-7	CASSWDRGYF	TGTGCCAGCAGTTGGGACAGGGGGTACTTC
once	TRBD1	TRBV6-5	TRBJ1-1	CASSYSLGTVNTEAFF	TGTGCCAGCAGTTACTCTCTCGGGACAGTGAACACTGAAGCTTTCTTT
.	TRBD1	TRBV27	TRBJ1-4	CASSFGQTGANEKLFF	TGTGCCAGCAGTTTCGGACAGACAGGGGCTAATGAAAAACTGTTTTTT
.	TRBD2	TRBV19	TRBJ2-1	CASSFQRGPYNEQFF	TGTGCCAGTAGTTTCCAGCGGGGACCCTACAATGAGCAGTTCTTC